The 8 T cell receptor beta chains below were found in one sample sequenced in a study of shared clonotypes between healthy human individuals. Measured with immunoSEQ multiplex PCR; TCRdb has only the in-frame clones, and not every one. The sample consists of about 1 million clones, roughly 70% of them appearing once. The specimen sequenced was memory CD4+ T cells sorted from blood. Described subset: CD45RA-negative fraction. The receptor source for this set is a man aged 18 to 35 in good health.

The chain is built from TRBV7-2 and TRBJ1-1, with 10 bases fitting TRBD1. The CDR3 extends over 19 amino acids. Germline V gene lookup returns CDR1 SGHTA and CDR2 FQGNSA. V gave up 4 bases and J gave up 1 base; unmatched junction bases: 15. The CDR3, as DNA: TGTGCCAGCAGCTCCAGAACCGGGACAGGGGCCCCAAAGAACACTGAAGCTTTCTTT. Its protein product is CASSSRTGTGAPKNTEAFF. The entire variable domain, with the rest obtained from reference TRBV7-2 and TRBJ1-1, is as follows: GAGVSQSPSNKVTEKGKDVELRCDPISGHTALYWYRQSLGQGLEFLIYFQGNSAPDKSGLPSDRFSAERTGGSVSTLTIQRTQQEDSAVYLCASSSRTGTGAPKNTEAFFGQGTRLTVV.

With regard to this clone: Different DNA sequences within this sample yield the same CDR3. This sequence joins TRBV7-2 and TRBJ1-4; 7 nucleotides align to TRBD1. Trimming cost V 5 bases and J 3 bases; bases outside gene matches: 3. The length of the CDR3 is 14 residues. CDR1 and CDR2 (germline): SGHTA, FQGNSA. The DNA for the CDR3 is TGTGCCAGCAGCCGGACAGGAGCTAATGAAAAACTGTTTTTT. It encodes CASSRTGANEKLFF.

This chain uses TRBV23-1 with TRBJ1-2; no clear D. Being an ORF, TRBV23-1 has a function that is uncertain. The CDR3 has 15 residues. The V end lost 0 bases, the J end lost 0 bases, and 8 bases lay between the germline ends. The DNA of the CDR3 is TGCGCCAGCAGTCAATCGGGTGAAGCTAACTATGGCTACACCTTC. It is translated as CASSQSGEANYGYTF.

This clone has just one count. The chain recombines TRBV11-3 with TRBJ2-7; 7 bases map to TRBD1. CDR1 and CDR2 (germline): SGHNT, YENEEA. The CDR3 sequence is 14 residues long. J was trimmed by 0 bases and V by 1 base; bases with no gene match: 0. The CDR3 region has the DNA TGTGCCAGCAGCTTAGGGACAGGCTCCTACGAGCAGTACTTC. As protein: CASSLGTGSYEQYF. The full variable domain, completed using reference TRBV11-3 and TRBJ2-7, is EAGVVQSPRYKIIEKKQPVAFWCNPISGHNTLYWYLQNLGQGPELLIRYENEEAVDDSQLPKDRFSAERLKGVDSTLKIQPAELGDSAVYLCASSLGTGSYEQYFGPGTRLTVT.

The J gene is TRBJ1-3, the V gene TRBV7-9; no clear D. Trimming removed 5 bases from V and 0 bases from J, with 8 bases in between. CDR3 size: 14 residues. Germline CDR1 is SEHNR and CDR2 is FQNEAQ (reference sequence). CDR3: CASSTINSGNTIYF. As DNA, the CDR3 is TGTGCCAGCAGCACTATAAACTCTGGAAACACCATATATTTT.

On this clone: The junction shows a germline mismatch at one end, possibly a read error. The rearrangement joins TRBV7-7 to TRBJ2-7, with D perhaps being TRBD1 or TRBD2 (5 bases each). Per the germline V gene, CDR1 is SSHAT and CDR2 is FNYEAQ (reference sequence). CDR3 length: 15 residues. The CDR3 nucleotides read TGTGCTAGCAGCCGTCAAGTGGGGGTCAACTACGAGCAGTACTTC. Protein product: CASSRQVGVNYEQYF.

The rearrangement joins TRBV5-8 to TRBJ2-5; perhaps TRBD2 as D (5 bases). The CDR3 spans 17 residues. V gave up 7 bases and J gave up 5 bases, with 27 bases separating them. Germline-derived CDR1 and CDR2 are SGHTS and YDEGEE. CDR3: CASLAGRKGPKSETQYF. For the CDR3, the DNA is TGTGCCAGCTTGGCGGGCAGGAAGGGCCCAAAATCGGAGACCCAGTACTTC.

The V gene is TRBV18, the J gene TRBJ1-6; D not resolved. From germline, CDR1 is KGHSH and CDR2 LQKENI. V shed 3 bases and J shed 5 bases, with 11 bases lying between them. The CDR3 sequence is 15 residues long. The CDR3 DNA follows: TGTGCCAGCTCACCTATCGGTGGCAATAATTCACCCCTCCACTTT. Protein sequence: CASSPIGGNNSPLHF.